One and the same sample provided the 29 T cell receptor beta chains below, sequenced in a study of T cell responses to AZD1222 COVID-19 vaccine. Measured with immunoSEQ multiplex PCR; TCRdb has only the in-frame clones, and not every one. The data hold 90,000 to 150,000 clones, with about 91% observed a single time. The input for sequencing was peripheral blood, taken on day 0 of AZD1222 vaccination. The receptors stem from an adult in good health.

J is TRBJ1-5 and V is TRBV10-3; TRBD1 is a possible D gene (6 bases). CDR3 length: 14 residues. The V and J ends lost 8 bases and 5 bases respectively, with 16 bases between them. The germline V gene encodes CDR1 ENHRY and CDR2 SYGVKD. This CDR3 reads CAIADPGHYQPQHF. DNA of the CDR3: TGTGCCATCGCGGATCCGGGACACTATCAGCCCCAGCATTTT.

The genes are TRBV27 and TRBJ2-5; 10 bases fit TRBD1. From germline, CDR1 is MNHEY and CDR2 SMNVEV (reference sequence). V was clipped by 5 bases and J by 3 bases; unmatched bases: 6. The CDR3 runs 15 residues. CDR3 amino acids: CASSGIGTGEETQYF. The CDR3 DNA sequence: TGTGCCAGCAGTGGAATCGGGACAGGGGAAGAGACCCAGTACTTC.

CDR3: CASSEAGQGSYEQYF. The CDR3 DNA is TGTGCCAGCAGCGAGGCGGGACAGGGGTCCTACGAGCAGTACTTC. This chain connects TRBV6-5 to TRBJ2-7; 10 nucleotides match TRBD1. The CDR3 runs 15 residues. From germline, CDR1 is MNHEY and CDR2 SVGAGI. With 6 bases clipped from V and 1 base from J, the junction kept 6 bases outside the gene matches.

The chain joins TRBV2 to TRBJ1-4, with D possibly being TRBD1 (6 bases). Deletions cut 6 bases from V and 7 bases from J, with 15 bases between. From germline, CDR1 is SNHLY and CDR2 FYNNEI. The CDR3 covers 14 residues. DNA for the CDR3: TGTGCCAGCAGCGACAGGAAGGAGGGTGAAAAACTGTTTTTT. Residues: CASSDRKEGEKLFF.

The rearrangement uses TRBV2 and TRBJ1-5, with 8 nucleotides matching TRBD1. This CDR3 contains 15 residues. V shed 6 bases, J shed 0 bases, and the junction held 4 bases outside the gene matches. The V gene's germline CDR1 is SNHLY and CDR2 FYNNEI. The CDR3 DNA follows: TGTGCCAGCAGGAAACAGGGGGATAGCAATCAGCCCCAGCATTTT. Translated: CASRKQGDSNQPQHF.

The CDR3 is CASSIRDGADEAFF. Written as DNA, the CDR3 is TGTGCCAGTAGTATAAGAGATGGGGCGGATGAAGCTTTCTTT. V gene TRBV19 combines with J gene TRBJ1-1; the D gene is possibly TRBD1 (5 bases). Germline V lookup: CDR1 LNHDA, CDR2 SQIVND (reference sequence). The CDR3 contains 14 residues. V lost 2 bases and J 7 bases, leaving 14 bases between the germline ends.

CDR3 protein: CASSQEGDSPLHF. CDR3 bases: TGTGCCAGCAGCCAAGAAGGAGATTCACCCCTCCACTTT. The gene calls are TRBV14 and TRBJ1-6; D unresolved. The CDR3 totals 13 residues. Trimming shortened V by 0 bases and J by 8 bases, and 5 bases separated the two germline ends. Germline V CDR1 and CDR2: SGHDN, FVKESK.

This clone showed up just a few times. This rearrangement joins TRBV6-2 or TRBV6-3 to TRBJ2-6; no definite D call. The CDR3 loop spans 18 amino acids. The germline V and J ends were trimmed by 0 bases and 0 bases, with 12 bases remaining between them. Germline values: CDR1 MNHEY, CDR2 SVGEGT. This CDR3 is CASSYSYTASSGANVLTF. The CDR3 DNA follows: TGTGCCAGCAGTTACTCGTACACAGCTTCCTCTGGGGCCAACGTCCTGACTTTC.

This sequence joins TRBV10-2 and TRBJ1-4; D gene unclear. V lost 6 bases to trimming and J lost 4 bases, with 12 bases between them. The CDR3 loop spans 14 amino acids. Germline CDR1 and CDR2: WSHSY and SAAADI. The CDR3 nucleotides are TGCGCCAGCAGCATCACTAAGAATAATGAAAAACTGTTTTTT. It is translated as CASSITKNNEKLFF.

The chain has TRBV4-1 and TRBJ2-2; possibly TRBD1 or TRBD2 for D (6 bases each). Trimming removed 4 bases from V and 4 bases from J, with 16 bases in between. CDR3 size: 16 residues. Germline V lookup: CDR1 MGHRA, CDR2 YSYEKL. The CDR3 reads CASSPGAGGGTGELFF. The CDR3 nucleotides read TGCGCCAGCAGCCCGGGGGCCGGGGGCGGCACCGGGGAGCTGTTTTTT.

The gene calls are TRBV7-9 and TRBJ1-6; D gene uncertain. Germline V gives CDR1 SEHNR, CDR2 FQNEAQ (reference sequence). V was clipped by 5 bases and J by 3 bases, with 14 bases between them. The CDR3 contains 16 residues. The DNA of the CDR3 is TGTGCCAGCAGCCCCCCGGAGGCAAACTATAATTCACCCCTCCACTTT. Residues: CASSPPEANYNSPLHF. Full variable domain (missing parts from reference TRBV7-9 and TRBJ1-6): DTGVSQNPRHKITKRGQNVTFRCDPISEHNRLYWYRQTLGQGPEFLTYFQNEAQLEKSRLLSDRFSAERPKGSFSTLEIQRTEQGDSAMYLCASSPPEANYNSPLHFGNGTRLTVT.

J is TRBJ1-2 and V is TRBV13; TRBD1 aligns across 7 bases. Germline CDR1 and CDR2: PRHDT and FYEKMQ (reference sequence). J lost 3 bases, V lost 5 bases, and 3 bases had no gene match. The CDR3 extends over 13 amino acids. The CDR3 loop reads CASSDQGDYGYTF. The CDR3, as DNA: TGTGCCAGCAGCGACCAGGGGGACTATGGCTACACCTTC.

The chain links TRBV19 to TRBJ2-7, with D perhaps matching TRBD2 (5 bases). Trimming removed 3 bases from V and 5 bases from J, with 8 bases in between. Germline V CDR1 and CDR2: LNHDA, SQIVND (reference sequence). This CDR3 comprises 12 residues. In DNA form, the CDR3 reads TGTGCCAGTAGTATGGACGGGGACGAGCAGTACTTC. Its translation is CASSMDGDEQYF.

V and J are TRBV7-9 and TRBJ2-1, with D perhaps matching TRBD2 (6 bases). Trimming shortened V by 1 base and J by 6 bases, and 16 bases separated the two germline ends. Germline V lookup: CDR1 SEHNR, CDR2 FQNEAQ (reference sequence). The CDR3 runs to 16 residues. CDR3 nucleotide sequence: TGTGCCAGCAGCTTAGTGGGGGGTTCTATAGGCAATGAGCAGTTCTTC. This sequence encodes CASSLVGGSIGNEQFF.

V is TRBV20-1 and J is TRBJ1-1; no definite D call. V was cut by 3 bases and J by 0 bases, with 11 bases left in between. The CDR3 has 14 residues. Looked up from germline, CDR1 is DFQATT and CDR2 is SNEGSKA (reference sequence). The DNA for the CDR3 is TGCAGTGCTAGTCGGGGAAATATGAACACTGAAGCTTTCTTT. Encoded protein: CSASRGNMNTEAFF.

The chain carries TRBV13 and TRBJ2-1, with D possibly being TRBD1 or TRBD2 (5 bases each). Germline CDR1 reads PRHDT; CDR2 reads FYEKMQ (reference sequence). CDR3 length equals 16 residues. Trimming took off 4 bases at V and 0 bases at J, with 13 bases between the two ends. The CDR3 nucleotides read TGTGCCAGCAGCTCCCCAGTGGGGACCTCCTACAATGAGCAGTTCTTC. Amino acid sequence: CASSSPVGTSYNEQFF.

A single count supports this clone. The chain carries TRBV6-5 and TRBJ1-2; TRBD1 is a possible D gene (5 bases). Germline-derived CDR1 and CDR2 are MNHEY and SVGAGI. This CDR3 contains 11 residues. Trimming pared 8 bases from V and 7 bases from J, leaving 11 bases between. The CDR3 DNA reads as TGTGCCAGCGGGACCGGACCTGGCTACACCTTC. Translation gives CASGTGPGYTF.

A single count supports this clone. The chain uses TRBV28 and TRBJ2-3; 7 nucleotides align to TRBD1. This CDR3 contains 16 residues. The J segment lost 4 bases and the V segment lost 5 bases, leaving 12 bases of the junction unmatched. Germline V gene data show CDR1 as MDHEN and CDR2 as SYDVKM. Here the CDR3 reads CASSPQPTGSADTQYF. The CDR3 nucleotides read TGTGCCAGCAGTCCACAGCCGACAGGGTCGGCAGATACGCAGTATTTT.

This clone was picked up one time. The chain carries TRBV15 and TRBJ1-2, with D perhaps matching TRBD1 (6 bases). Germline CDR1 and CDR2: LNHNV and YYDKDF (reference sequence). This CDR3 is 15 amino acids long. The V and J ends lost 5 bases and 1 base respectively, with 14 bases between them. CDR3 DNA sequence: TGTGCCACCAGCGACGACAGGTCTTTTAACTATGGCTACACCTTC. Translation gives CATSDDRSFNYGYTF.

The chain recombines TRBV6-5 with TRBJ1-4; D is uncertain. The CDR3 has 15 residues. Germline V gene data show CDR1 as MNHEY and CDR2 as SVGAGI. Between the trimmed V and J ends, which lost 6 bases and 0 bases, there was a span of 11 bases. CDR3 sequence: CASSQYRTTNEKLFF. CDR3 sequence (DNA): TGTGCCAGCAGCCAATACCGTACAACTAATGAAAAACTGTTTTTT.

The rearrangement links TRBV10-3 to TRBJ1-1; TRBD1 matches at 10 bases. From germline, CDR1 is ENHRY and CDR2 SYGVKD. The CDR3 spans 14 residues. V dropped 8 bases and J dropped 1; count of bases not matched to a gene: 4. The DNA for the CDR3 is TGTGCCATCGGGACAGGGGCATGGAACACTGAAGCTTTCTTT. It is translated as CAIGTGAWNTEAFF.

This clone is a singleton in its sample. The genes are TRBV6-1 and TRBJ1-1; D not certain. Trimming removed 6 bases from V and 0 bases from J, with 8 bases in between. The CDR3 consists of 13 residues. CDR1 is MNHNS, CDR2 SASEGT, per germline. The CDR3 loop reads CASSKVMNTEAFF. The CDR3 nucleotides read TGTGCCAGCAGCAAAGTAATGAACACTGAAGCTTTCTTT.

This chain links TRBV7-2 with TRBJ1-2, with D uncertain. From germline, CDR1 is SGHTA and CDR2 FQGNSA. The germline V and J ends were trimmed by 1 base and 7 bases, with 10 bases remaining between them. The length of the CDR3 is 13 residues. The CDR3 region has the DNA TGTGCCAGCAGCTTAGTGGAGGGAGCTGGCTACACCTTC. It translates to CASSLVEGAGYTF. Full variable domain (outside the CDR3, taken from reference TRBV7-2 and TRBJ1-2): GAGVSQSPSNKVTEKGKDVELRCDPISGHTALYWYRQSLGQGLEFLIYFQGNSAPDKSGLPSDRFSAERTGGSVSTLTIQRTQQEDSAVYLCASSLVEGAGYTFGSGTRLTVV.

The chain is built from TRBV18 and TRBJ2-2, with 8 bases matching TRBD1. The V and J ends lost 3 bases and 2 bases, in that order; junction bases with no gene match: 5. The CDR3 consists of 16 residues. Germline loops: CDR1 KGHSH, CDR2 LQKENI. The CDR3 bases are TGTGCCAGCTCACCCAGGACAGGGTTTAACACCGGGGAGCTGTTTTTT. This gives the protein CASSPRTGFNTGELFF.

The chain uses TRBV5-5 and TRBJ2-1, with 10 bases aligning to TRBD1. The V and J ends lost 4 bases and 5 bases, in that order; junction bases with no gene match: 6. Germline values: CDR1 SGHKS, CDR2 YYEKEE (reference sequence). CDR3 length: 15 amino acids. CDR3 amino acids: CASSRQGASNNEQFF. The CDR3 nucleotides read TGTGCCAGCAGCAGACAGGGGGCCTCTAACAATGAGCAGTTCTTC.

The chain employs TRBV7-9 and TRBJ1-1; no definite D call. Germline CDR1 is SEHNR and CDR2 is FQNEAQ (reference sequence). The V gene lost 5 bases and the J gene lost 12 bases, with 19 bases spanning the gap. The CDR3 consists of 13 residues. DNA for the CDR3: TGTGCCAGCAGCCCGGACCGGTGGGAAAAGCCTTTCTTT. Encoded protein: CASSPDRWEKPFF.

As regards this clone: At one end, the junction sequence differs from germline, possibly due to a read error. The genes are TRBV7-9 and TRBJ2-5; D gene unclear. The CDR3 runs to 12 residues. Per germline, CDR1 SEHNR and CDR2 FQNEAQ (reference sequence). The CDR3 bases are TGTGCCAGCAGCTTAGCGCCTACAGCTATTAACTTC. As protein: CASSLAPTAINF.

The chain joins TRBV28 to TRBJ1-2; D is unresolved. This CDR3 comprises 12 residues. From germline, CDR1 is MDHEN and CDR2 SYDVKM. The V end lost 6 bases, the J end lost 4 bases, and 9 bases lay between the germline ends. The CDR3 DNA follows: TGTGCCAGCAGCCCGGACCCCTATGGCTACACCTTC. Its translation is CASSPDPYGYTF.

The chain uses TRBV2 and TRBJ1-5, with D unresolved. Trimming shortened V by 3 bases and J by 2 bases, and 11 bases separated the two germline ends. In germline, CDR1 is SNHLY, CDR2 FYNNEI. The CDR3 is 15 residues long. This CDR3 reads CASSDPNRGNQPQHF. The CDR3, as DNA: TGTGCCAGCAGTGACCCTAACCGGGGCAATCAGCCCCAGCATTTT.